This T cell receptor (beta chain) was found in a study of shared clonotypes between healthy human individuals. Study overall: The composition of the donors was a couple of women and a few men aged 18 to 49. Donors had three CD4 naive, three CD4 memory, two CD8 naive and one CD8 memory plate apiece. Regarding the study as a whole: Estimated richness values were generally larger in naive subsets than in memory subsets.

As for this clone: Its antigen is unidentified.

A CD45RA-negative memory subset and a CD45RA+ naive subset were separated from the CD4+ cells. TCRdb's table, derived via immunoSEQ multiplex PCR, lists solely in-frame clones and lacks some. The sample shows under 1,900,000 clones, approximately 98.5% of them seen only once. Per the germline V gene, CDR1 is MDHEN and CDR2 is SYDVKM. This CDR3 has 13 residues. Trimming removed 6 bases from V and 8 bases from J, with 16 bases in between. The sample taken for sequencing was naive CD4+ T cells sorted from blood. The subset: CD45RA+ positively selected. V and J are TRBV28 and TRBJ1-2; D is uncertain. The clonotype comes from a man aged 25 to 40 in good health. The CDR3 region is CASSTTPFAGYTF. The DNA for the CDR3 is TGTGCCAGCAGCACGACCCCCTTCGCGGGCTACACCTTC.